The TCR beta chain described here comes from a study of blood T cell repertoires in COVID-19. Repertoires were generated with immunoSEQ multiplex PCR, while TCRdb's copy carries only in-frame clones and drops some. The sample holds about 220,000 clones, roughly 82% seen once. This CDR3 is built from 13 residues. Germline V gene lookup returns CDR1 LNHNV and CDR2 YYDKDF (reference sequence). Trimming shortened V by 0 bases and J by 6 bases, and 5 bases separated the two germline ends. The sequence was collected from a woman between 65 and 79 years old with acute or convalescent COVID-19. The chain recombines TRBV15 with TRBJ1-4; the D is unclear. Source material: peripheral blood. CDR3 loop: CATSRDGYEKLFF. The CDR3 DNA is TGTGCCACCAGCAGAGATGGCTATGAAAAACTGTTTTTT.